Here is one TCR beta chain with its context. Profiling relied on immunoSEQ multiplex PCR, and the TCRdb table lists in-frame clones only, not all of them. The table includes 30,000 to 45,000 clones, 82% detected once. The entry originates in a study of preoperative IRX-2 immunotherapy in early breast cancer. Germline V gene lookup returns CDR1 KGHSH and CDR2 LQKENI. This CDR3 comprises 15 residues. V shed 6 bases, J shed 0 bases, and the junction held 4 bases outside the gene matches. Treatment here: preoperative locoregional IRX-2 cytokine immunotherapy. The receptor was isolated from a human donor with breast cancer. The rearrangement joins TRBV18 to TRBJ1-3, with 8 bases matching TRBD1. Specimen: lymph node tissue, collected after IRX-2 immunotherapy. The CDR3 region is CASSLDRVSGNTIYF. CDR3 nucleotides: TGTGCCAGCTCGTTGGACAGGGTCTCTGGAAACACCATATATTTT.